The next 30 T cell receptor beta chains were all read from a single sample in a study of post-analysis software for immune sequencing data. Study-level results: Controls had lower frequencies than patients of roughly five TRBV segments, which included TRBV5-6, TRBV5-1 and TRBV20-1.

Their antigen targets remain unknown. Libraries were made from TCR beta cDNA, and they carried unique molecular identifiers. From the PCR reads, TCRdb called clonotypes with MiXCR, one entry per CDR3 protein. The sample lists almost 700,000 distinct CDR3 sequences, 55% to 60% occurring once. Input material: blood. Receptors originate from a girl aged 2 to 9 with multiple sclerosis.

The chain couples TRBV29-1 to TRBJ1-2, with 7 bases identical to TRBD1. There are 16 residues in the CDR3. Germline V gene sequence: CDR1 SQVTM, CDR2 ANQGSEA. V was pared by 0 bases and J by 7 bases, with 14 bases of the junction left unmatched. Written as DNA, the CDR3 is TGCAGCGTTGAAGACCATCTTCGACAGGGAAAAGGTGGCTACACCTTC. Protein sequence: CSVEDHLRQGKGGYTF.

The table lists this clonotype with a few counts. The genes are TRBV5-6 and TRBJ2-3; D assignment may be TRBD1 or TRBD2 (5 bases each). Germline CDR1 SGHDT, CDR2 YYEEEE. The ends were cut back, 1 base at V and 4 bases at J, with 10 bases in the middle. The CDR3 runs to 14 residues. As DNA, the CDR3 is TGTGCCAGCAGCTTGAGAGGGGACGCAGATACGCAGTATTTT. Encoded protein: CASSLRGDADTQYF.

This chain uses TRBV11-1 with TRBJ2-1, with TRBD2 matching over 7 bases. Germline loops: CDR1 SGHAT, CDR2 FQDESV (reference sequence). The CDR3 spans 18 residues. J gave up 0 bases and V 3 bases, and 11 bases lay outside the gene matches. DNA of the CDR3: TGTGCCAGCAGCTTCCTGGCTAGCGGAATTAGCTCCTACAATGAGCAGTTCTTC. Translating it yields CASSFLASGISSYNEQFF.

DNA of the CDR3: TGTGCCAGCACGCGGGCAGGCCTAAGGGGTCAGCCCCAGCATTTT. This sequence encodes CASTRAGLRGQPQHF. The chain employs TRBV6-7 and TRBJ1-5, with D possibly TRBD1 on 5 matching bases. TRBV6-7 falls under the ORF class, with uncertain function. Trimming left V 7 bases short and J 6 bases short, with 19 bases between. The CDR3 covers 15 residues.

This chain links TRBV7-8 with TRBJ2-3; unclear D gene. CDR3 length equals 13 residues. From germline, CDR1 is SGHVS and CDR2 FQNEAQ. Trimming took 5 bases from V and 0 from J, leaving 6 bases between them. In nucleotides, the CDR3 is TGTGCCAGCAGCGGGAAGAGCACAGATACGCAGTATTTT. This encodes CASSGKSTDTQYF.

The V call is TRBV2, the J call TRBJ2-4; 7 positions agree with TRBD2. The CDR3 covers 14 residues. Germline CDR1 reads SNHLY; CDR2 reads FYNNEI. The V and J ends lost 2 bases and 14 bases, in that order; junction bases with no gene match: 12. CDR3 sequence reads: CASSERSWGGAEYF. CDR3 sequence (DNA): TGTGCCAGCAGTGAAAGGTCCTGGGGGGGAGCAGAGTACTTC. Full variable domain (remainder filled in from reference TRBV2 and TRBJ2-4): EPEVTQTPSHQVTQMGQEVILRCVPISNHLYFYWYRQILGQKVEFLVSFYNNEISEKSEIFDDQFSVERPDGSNFTLKIRSTKLEDSAMYFCASSERSWGGAEYFGAGTRLSVL.

This rearrangement joins TRBV20-1 to TRBJ2-5, with a tentative D call TRBD2 (5 bases). V was pared by 0 bases and J by 2 bases, with 10 bases between. There are 14 residues in the CDR3. Germline V gene lookup returns CDR1 DFQATT and CDR2 SNEGSKA (reference sequence). The CDR3 region is CSARDLDFQETQYF. CDR3 DNA sequence: TGCAGTGCTAGAGATTTGGACTTTCAAGAGACCCAGTACTTC.

This clonotype showed up just a few times. The junction shows a germline mismatch at one end, possibly a read error. V and J are TRBV20-1 and TRBJ2-3, with TRBD2 matching over 7 bases. The CDR3 spans 13 residues. Per germline, CDR1 DFQATT and CDR2 SNEGSKA (reference sequence). The DNA of the CDR3 is TGCAGTGCCAGAGCGGGGATCACAGATACGCAGTATTTT. Protein: CSARAGITDTQYF.

The V call is TRBV7-3, the J call TRBJ2-3; 7 bases agree with TRBD1. V trimming: 2 bases; J trimming: 4 bases; junction bases outside the gene matches: 6. The CDR3 runs 15 residues. Germline-derived CDR1 and CDR2 are SGHTA and FQGTGA. The CDR3 DNA is TGTGCCAGCAGCTTATCAGGGGGTCATGCAGATACGCAGTATTTT. Residues: CASSLSGGHADTQYF.

The chain joins TRBV20-1 to TRBJ1-1; TRBD1 might be the D (6 bases). Trimming shortened V by 1 base and J by 4 bases, and 13 bases separated the two germline ends. Germline values: CDR1 DFQATT, CDR2 SNEGSKA (reference sequence). The CDR3 length is 14 residues. The CDR3 DNA is TGCAGTGCTAGAGTTGAGGGGGGGAGCACTGAAGCTTTCTTT. Its protein product is CSARVEGGSTEAFF.

As for this clonotype: One junction end disagrees with the germline gene, perhaps due to a read error. The chain is built from TRBV4-3 and TRBJ2-1, with 9 bases aligning to TRBD2. The CDR3 spans 17 residues. CDR1 is LGHNA, CDR2 YSLEER, per germline. The CDR3 reads CASGQDQASGTYNEQFF. The DNA of the CDR3 is TGCGCCAGCGGCCAAGATCAGGCTAGCGGGACCTACAATGAGCAGTTCTTC.

The chain combines TRBV29-1 with TRBJ1-1; tentative D call: TRBD1 (5 bases). Germline V lookup: CDR1 SQVTM, CDR2 ANQGSEA. Deletions cut 5 bases from V and 0 bases from J, with 13 bases between. The CDR3 consists of 14 residues. The CDR3 DNA reads TGCAGCGTTAGAGAGATAGGGGTGAACACTGAAGCTTTCTTT. This gives the protein CSVREIGVNTEAFF.

This chain joins TRBV6-6 and TRBJ1-5, with D uncertain. This CDR3 has 13 residues. V lost 2 bases to trimming and J lost 3 bases, with 5 bases between them. Germline V lookup: CDR1 MNHNY, CDR2 SVGAGI (reference sequence). The CDR3 reads CASSYRDNQPQHF. The CDR3 DNA reads TGTGCCAGCAGTTACAGGGACAATCAGCCCCAGCATTTT.

The J gene is TRBJ2-5, the V gene TRBV5-1; the D call may be TRBD1 or TRBD2 (5 bases each). The CDR3 runs to 14 residues. From germline, CDR1 is SGHRS and CDR2 YFSETQ. Trimming removed 5 bases from V and 2 bases from J, with 13 bases in between. As DNA, the CDR3 is TGCGCCAGCAGATTTACGGGACCACAAGAGACCCAGTACTTC. Protein product: CASRFTGPQETQYF.

The V gene is TRBV12-5, the J gene TRBJ1-4; D gene ambiguous. In germline, CDR1 is LGHNT, CDR2 FRNRAP. The CDR3 spans 16 residues. V lost 2 bases to trimming and J lost 6 bases, with 16 bases between them. CDR3 DNA: TGTGCTAGTGGTTTGACAGCCCCCCCCGGCTATGAAAAACTGTTTTTT. Amino acids: CASGLTAPPGYEKLFF.

The chain has TRBV7-2 and TRBJ2-3; 12 nucleotides match TRBD2. Per germline, CDR1 SGHTA and CDR2 FQGNSA. V was clipped by 2 bases and J by 6 bases; unmatched bases: 6. There are 16 residues in the CDR3. CDR3 region: CASSLIGLAGFDTQYF. In DNA, the CDR3 is TGTGCCAGCAGCTTAATCGGACTAGCGGGATTCGATACGCAGTATTTT.

This clonotype has a count of ten or more. The J gene is TRBJ2-6, the V gene TRBV6-5; D is undetermined. V was trimmed by 8 bases and J by 0 bases, leaving 2 bases between them. The germline V gene has CDR1 MNHEY and CDR2 SVGAGI. The CDR3 spans 12 residues. The CDR3 nucleotides read TGTGCCAGCGGCTCTGGGGCCAACGTCCTGACTTTC. This codes for CASGSGANVLTF.

V gene TRBV12-3 or TRBV12-4 combines with J gene TRBJ2-1; 7 bases fit TRBD1. The V gene end was trimmed by 6 bases and the J gene end by 6 bases; junction bases not matched to a gene: 8. The CDR3 sequence is 14 residues long. CDR3 in DNA: TGTGCCAGCAGAGACAGGGATTTGATCAATGAGCAGTTCTTC. Translating gives CASRDRDLINEQFF.

The rearrangement links TRBV12-3 or TRBV12-4 to TRBJ2-1; 8 bases line up with TRBD2. With V trimmed by 6 bases and J by 0 bases, 4 bases remained unmatched. The CDR3 extends over 15 amino acids. The CDR3 sequence: CASRIAGLSYNEQFF. DNA of the CDR3: TGTGCCAGCAGAATAGCGGGGCTCTCCTACAATGAGCAGTTCTTC.

The chain carries TRBV11-2 and TRBJ1-2, with 8 positions matching TRBD1. V was pared by 2 bases and J by 7 bases, with 3 bases of the junction left unmatched. Looked up from germline, CDR1 is SGHAT and CDR2 is FQNNGV. The CDR3 spans 13 residues. The CDR3 loop reads CASSLRQGFGYTF. DNA for the CDR3: TGTGCCAGCAGCTTAAGACAGGGGTTTGGCTACACCTTC.

As for this clonotype: A read error may explain this, as a much larger clone is one base away. The rearrangement joins TRBV7-9 to TRBJ2-7; D is unresolved. The J call may be faulty, since TRBJ2-5 better matches the DNA end. Germline V gene lookup returns CDR1 SEHNR and CDR2 FQNEAQ (reference sequence). The CDR3 has 12 amino acids. The CDR3 DNA reads as TGTGTCAGCAGCTTATTGGAGGAGACCCAGTACTTC. Its protein product is CVSSLLEETQYF.

V and J are TRBV12-3 or TRBV12-4 and TRBJ1-2, with unresolved D. CDR3 size: 11 residues. V lost 7 bases and J 7 bases, leaving 10 bases between the germline ends. The CDR3 DNA is TGTGCCAGCAATCTCGGGCGTGGCTACACCTTC. It translates to CASNLGRGYTF.

This chain joins TRBV4-2 and TRBJ2-1; 11 bases are shared with TRBD2. The CDR3 spans 20 residues. From germline, CDR1 is LGHNA and CDR2 YNFKEQ. With V trimmed by 1 base and J by 2 bases, 13 bases remained unmatched. In DNA form, the CDR3 reads TGTGCCAGCAGCCAAGGCCCGTGGACTAGCGGGCAAGGGGCCTACAATGAGCAGTTCTTC. Translated: CASSQGPWTSGQGAYNEQFF.

A word on this clonotype: Compared with germline, one end of the junction differs, possibly owing to a read error. The rearrangement joins TRBV5-4 to TRBJ2-1; 8 positions match TRBD1. CDR1 and CDR2 (germline): SGHNT, YYREEE (reference sequence). The CDR3 has 16 residues. CDR3 in DNA: TGTGCCAGCAGCTTGGCCACACAGGGGGTGTACAATGGGCAGTTCTTC. Protein: CASSLATQGVYNGQFF. The variable domain in full, completed from reference TRBV5-4 and TRBJ2-1, reads ETGVTQSPTHLIKTRGQQVTLRCSSQSGHNTVSWYQQALGQGPQFIFQYYREEENGRGNFPPRFSGLQFPNYSSELNVNALELDDSALYLCASSLATQGVYNGQFFGPGTRLTVL.

This chain links TRBV7-2 with TRBJ2-7; TRBD2 matches 10 bases. This CDR3 spans 15 amino acids. Trimming removed 1 base from V and 2 bases from J; junction bases left unmatched: 2. Per germline, CDR1 SGHTA and CDR2 FQGNSA. The chain's CDR3 is CASSLDLAGAYEQYF. CDR3 nucleotides: TGTGCCAGCAGCTTAGACCTAGCGGGAGCCTACGAGCAGTACTTC.

The chain has TRBV11-2 and TRBJ1-2; D unresolved. The CDR3 has 14 residues. In germline, CDR1 is SGHAT, CDR2 FQNNGV. The germline V and J ends were trimmed by 0 bases and 6 bases, with 11 bases remaining between them. The CDR3 nucleotides are TGTGCCAGCAGCTTAGATCTTAAGAACGATGGCTACACCTTC. The encoded protein is CASSLDLKNDGYTF. The variable domain in full, with the rest retrieved from reference TRBV11-2 and TRBJ1-2, is EAGVAQSPRYKIIEKRQSVAFWCNPISGHATLYWYQQILGQGPKLLIQFQNNGVVDDSQLPKDRFSAERLKGVDSTLKIQPAKLEDSAVYLCASSLDLKNDGYTFGSGTRLTVV.

The V gene is TRBV4-2, the J gene TRBJ2-3; TRBD2 might be the D (7 bases). The V end was cut by 4 bases, the J end by 5 bases, with 22 bases between. The CDR3 sequence is 17 residues long. CDR1 is LGHNA and CDR2 is YNFKEQ in the germline V gene. In DNA, the CDR3 is TGTGCCAGCAGCCTGACGGGGGGCCAGAGGGTGGGAGATACGCAGTATTTT. Protein: CASSLTGGQRVGDTQYF.

CDR3 coding DNA: TGCGCCAGCAAGAAGGGGGTCTCCTACAATGAGCAGTTCTTC. It specifies CASKKGVSYNEQFF. The gene calls are TRBV5-1 and TRBJ2-1; D is possibly TRBD1 (6 bases). This CDR3 is built from 14 residues. Trimming shortened V by 6 bases and J by 0 bases, and 10 bases separated the two germline ends. Germline-derived CDR1 and CDR2 are SGHRS and YFSETQ.

This clonotype was found a few times. V gene TRBV7-2 combines with J gene TRBJ2-5; D tentatively fits TRBD1 or TRBD2 (5 bases each). The CDR3 loop spans 14 amino acids. Germline V gene data show CDR1 as SGHTA and CDR2 as FQGNSA. Trimming stripped 5 bases from V and 0 bases from J, with 10 bases between. The CDR3: CASSRGVYQETQYF. The CDR3 DNA sequence: TGTGCCAGCAGCAGAGGGGTCTACCAAGAGACCCAGTACTTC.

The chain employs TRBV11-2 and TRBJ2-1; TRBD2 matches 12 bases. The junction had 6 bases not matched to a gene; V was cut back by 2 bases and J by 4 bases. Germline CDR1 is SGHAT and CDR2 is FQNNGV. There are 17 residues in the CDR3. The CDR3 here is CASSLSGTSGPYNEQFF. In nucleotides, the CDR3 is TGTGCCAGCAGCTTATCCGGGACTAGCGGGCCTTACAATGAGCAGTTCTTC.